A selection of T cell receptor beta chains follows, all from one sample in a study of identical twins. TCRdb analysed the 5' RACE reads with MiXCR anew, one entry per CDR3 protein. Here the sample spans 510,000 or so distinct CDR3 sequences, roughly 15% being singletons. The sample also formed part of further work on yellow fever vaccine responses in identical twins.

The sample was CD4+ T cells sorted from blood. Receptors were obtained from a woman aged 18 to 35 in good health. Each CDR3 is given without its conserved first and last residue. Expanded clones get a size class; other rows say once, few or many, or leave the size out.

j_call v_call clone_size cdr3_aa
TRBJ2-7 TRBV27 - ASSGTGGRINSYEQY
TRBJ1-2 TRBV12-3/TRBV12-4 many ASSSLDRFNGYT
TRBJ1-1 TRBV13 - ASSFGSGNTEAF
TRBJ2-2 TRBV6-1 - ASGILTSGRAGELF
TRBJ2-2 TRBV24-1 few ATSAAQGNTGELF
TRBJ1-2 TRBV28 - ASSYRRVAGWRTYGYT
TRBJ2-3 TRBV7-2 few ASSRTGTSPSTDTQY
TRBJ2-5 TRBV5-1 few ASSQGPLPLETQY
TRBJ2-5 TRBV29-1 few SVAARLAEETQY
TRBJ2-2 TRBV3-1 many ASSQGASGNTGELF
TRBJ1-1 TRBV5-6 - ASSLVSVNTEAF
TRBJ1-2 TRBV12-3/TRBV12-4 few ASTRQGAYGYT
TRBJ2-3 TRBV27 - ASGLAGGRTQY
TRBJ1-2 TRBV20-1 few SAGANYGYT
TRBJ2-1 TRBV20-1 - SARGVAGIEQF
TRBJ2-1 TRBV7-4 - ASSPRGGRGYNEQF
TRBJ2-1 TRBV5-1 - ASSRGTATNNEQF
TRBJ2-2 TRBV18 - ASSLLPGQGPSNTGELF
TRBJ2-2 TRBV7-9 - ASSFGGIGGELF
TRBJ2-3 TRBV20-1 - SARDSGRPTDTQY
TRBJ2-2 TRBV20-1 - SARRDPYTGELF
TRBJ1-1 TRBV20-1 few SARDIGAGSTEAF
TRBJ2-5 TRBV6-6 - ASREGQWETQY
TRBJ2-7 TRBV28 few ASRRGQATYEQY
TRBJ2-3 TRBV12-3/TRBV12-4 few AGSLAGTASTDTQY
TRBJ1-1 TRBV19 few ASSTRGAAGYEAF
TRBJ2-2 TRBV2 - ASSEYDAGNKLF
TRBJ2-7 TRBV15 - ATSRVAGQSYEQY
TRBJ2-3 TRBV10-1 - ASSESPGYADTQY
TRBJ2-1 TRBV12-2 few ASRPSSGRYNEQF
TRBJ2-7 TRBV2 - ASSGPFSSGSPYEQY
TRBJ2-3 TRBV2 - ASRREAQDTQY
TRBJ2-7 TRBV5-1 few ASSDPGLAYEQY
TRBJ2-7 TRBV6-5 few ASSYLSPGTGSHYEQY
TRBJ2-1 TRBV5-1 few ASSGGRTSGRYGPSVDEQF
TRBJ2-5 TRBV6-1 few ASSSASGTETQY
TRBJ2-2 TRBV3-1 - ASSQRTRMLF
TRBJ2-1 TRBV20-1 - SAREVEGGLSSYNEQF
TRBJ2-5 TRBV6-1 few ASSGTALIETQY
TRBJ2-3 TRBV5-6 few ASSSLLGEGRDTQY
TRBJ2-1 TRBV20-1 - SATGPPYDNEQF
TRBJ2-5 TRBV6-1 few ASRMTGQTQETQY
TRBJ2-1 TRBV11-1 few ASSLGTIGAVGF
TRBJ2-3 TRBV6-2/TRBV6-3 - ASSYLAGAFEADTQY
TRBJ1-2 TRBV12-3/TRBV12-4 - ASSPHVGQNYGYT
TRBJ2-7 TRBV7-8 - ASSHWGLEQY
TRBJ1-1 TRBV5-1 few ASSPGQGGRAF
TRBJ2-1 TRBV10-3 - AISEMGESSYNEQF
TRBJ1-5 TRBV6-4 - ASSRTVNQPQH
TRBJ2-7 TRBV5-1 - ASSLQDAGEQY
TRBJ1-1 TRBV6-1 many ASNGELNTEAF
TRBJ2-1 TRBV15 few ATSRGTSGVSSYNEQF
TRBJ2-5 TRBV4-1 few ASSQDTWVMETQY
TRBJ1-1 TRBV20-1 few SAKGTGGVDTEAF
TRBJ2-1 TRBV18 few ASSPGLAGTYNEQF
TRBJ1-3 TRBV7-7 - ASSPREGAGNTIY
TRBJ1-1 TRBV7-9 many ASSEDSEAF
TRBJ1-4 TRBV11-2 few ASSFGTGGFEKLF
TRBJ2-5 TRBV29-1 few SVGGGGGGETQY